The clone carrying this T cell receptor (beta chain) has only a few counts. Its matching antigen is unknown. This specimen belongs to a study of T cell repertoires in cytomegalovirus infection. Whole-study results and caveats: CMV-specific TCR beta clonotypes restricted by HLA-C dominated the ex vivo response.

The V gene lost 2 bases and the J gene lost 4 bases, with 15 bases spanning the gap. The CDR3 runs 15 residues. The germline V gene has CDR1 SGHDT and CDR2 YYEEEE. TCRdb reprocessed the reads with MiXCR, giving one entry per CDR3 protein. Among over 250,000 distinct CDR3 sequences listed, less than 25% were seen once. The specimen comprised cultured PBMCs, sampled from culture after CMV antigen stimulation. The TCR comes from a human donor in good health (CMV status not recorded). Some clones in this sample may be carry-over from other donors' samples. The V and J genes are TRBV5-6 and TRBJ1-2; D is possibly TRBD1 (5 bases). The CDR3 loop is CASSFRQGPFYGYTF. The CDR3 DNA reads TGTGCCAGCAGCTTCCGGCAGGGACCTTTCTATGGCTACACCTTC.